The TCR beta chain under discussion was sequenced for a study of T-cell memory formation after mild COVID-19. Findings and caveats of the study: Later expanders leaned CD4+, whereas clones that contracted between day 15 and 85 were balanced CD4/CD8. The CD4+ clones that contracted clustered mainly within CM and EM, and the CD8+ clones concentrated in EMRA.

This clonotype came up a few times. Its antigen is undetermined. The CDR3 has 16 residues. V was trimmed by 5 bases and J by 3 bases, leaving 17 bases between them. Germline values: CDR1 SEHNR, CDR2 FQNEAQ (reference sequence). One entry per CDR3 protein, called by TCRdb with MiXCR from the 5' RACE reads. Among 250,000 to 300,000 distinct CDR3 sequences listed, 15% to 20% were seen once. Material for sequencing was PBMCs or a T cell subset sorted from them (not recorded which). The chain uses TRBV7-9 and TRBJ2-1; D unclear. The origin of this receptor is a man aged 18-30 years who had mild COVID-19 (a few samples of this study predate the infection). Cell type and time point are not known. CDR3 residues: CASSRRTGRDYNEQFF. Written as DNA, the CDR3 is TGTGCCAGCAGCCGCCGAACCGGGCGAGACTACAATGAGCAGTTCTTC.